The 14 T cell receptor beta chains reported below all come from one sample, sequenced in a study of cytomegalovirus exposure and HLA in healthy donors. Use of 60 Vbeta and 13 Jbeta primers characterized the PCR. Produced via immunoSEQ multiplex PCR; TCRdb's table is partial and in-frame only. The sample has about 170,000 clones; approximately 80% are singletons. The sequenced sample consisted of PBMCs. The receptors shown here come from a boy younger than 10 in good health and CMV-seronegative.

The rearrangement joins TRBV13 to TRBJ1-1, with TRBD1 matching over 11 bases. Trimming removed 6 bases from V and 9 bases from J; junction bases left unmatched: 9. This CDR3 contains 14 residues. The germline gives CDR1 PRHDT, CDR2 FYEKMQ (reference sequence). CDR3 amino acids: CASSSDRGPRQAFF. The CDR3 DNA follows: TGTGCCAGCAGTTCGGACAGGGGGCCGCGTCAAGCTTTCTTT.

In its sample, this clone was seen once. The gene calls are TRBV14 and TRBJ1-2, with TRBD1 matching 9 bases. The germline gives CDR1 SGHDN, CDR2 FVKESK. The ends lost 3 bases at V and 4 bases at J; junction bases unmatched: 0. This CDR3 spans 13 amino acids. The CDR3 is CASSQTGGYGYTF. DNA for the CDR3: TGTGCCAGCAGCCAGACAGGGGGCTATGGCTACACCTTC.

V gene TRBV28 combines with J gene TRBJ1-1, with D possibly matching TRBD1 (6 bases). The V end lost 3 bases, the J end lost 5 bases, and 16 bases lay between the germline ends. The CDR3 is 15 residues long. CDR1 is MDHEN and CDR2 is SYDVKM in the germline V gene. The CDR3 DNA sequence: TGTGCCAGCAGTTTCTCCGGGGGGCGCAGAACTGAAGCTTTCTTT. It translates to CASSFSGGRRTEAFF.

V is TRBV11-2 and J is TRBJ2-1; D is perhaps TRBD1 (5 bases). Germline V gene data show CDR1 as SGHAT and CDR2 as FQNNGV. Between the trimmed V and J ends, which lost 5 bases and 6 bases, there was a span of 17 bases. The CDR3 has 15 amino acids. The CDR3 reads CASSHFAFRGNEQFF. The CDR3 DNA is TGTGCCAGCAGCCATTTCGCATTTAGGGGCAATGAGCAGTTCTTC.

This chain joins TRBV5-6 and TRBJ2-7, with D possibly TRBD1 on 5 matching bases. The CDR3 covers 14 residues. Germline CDR1 and CDR2: SGHDT and YYEEEE. Trimming took off 1 base at V and 2 bases at J, with 10 bases between the two ends. DNA of the CDR3: TGTGCCAGCAGCTTGTTTCAGGGTCCCTACGAGCAGTACTTC. Translated: CASSLFQGPYEQYF. Drawing the rest from reference TRBV5-6 and TRBJ2-7, the complete variable domain is DAGVTQSPTHLIKTRGQQVTLRCSPKSGHDTVSWYQQALGQGPQFIFQYYEEEERQRGNFPDRFSGHQFPNYSSELNVNALLLGDSALYLCASSLFQGPYEQYFGPGTRLTVT.

This chain connects TRBV4-2 to TRBJ2-3; weak D call: TRBD1 (5 bases). V was pared by 2 bases and J by 5 bases, with 17 bases between. Germline-derived CDR1 and CDR2 are LGHNA and YNFKEQ. The CDR3 contains 16 residues. DNA of the CDR3: TGTGCCAGCAGCCAATCTCTAGGGGTCGGTCTAGATACGCAGTATTTT. Protein product: CASSQSLGVGLDTQYF.

The chain is built from TRBV4-3 and TRBJ1-1, with 8 nucleotides matching TRBD1. CDR1 is LGHNA, CDR2 YSLEER, per germline. The ends lost 4 bases at V and 1 base at J; junction bases unmatched: 5. The CDR3 contains 15 residues. The CDR3: CASSRPGQGNTEAFF. The CDR3 DNA reads TGCGCCAGCAGCCGACCCGGACAGGGGAACACTGAAGCTTTCTTT.

The V and J genes are TRBV28 and TRBJ2-5; D uncertain. V was pared by 6 bases and J by 5 bases, with 10 bases between. The CDR3 loop spans 12 amino acids. Germline V gene data show CDR1 as MDHEN and CDR2 as SYDVKM. CDR3 sequence: CASSSPSETQYF. The CDR3 DNA reads TGTGCCAGCAGCTCCCCTTCGGAGACCCAGTACTTC. Drawing the rest from reference TRBV28 and TRBJ2-5, the complete variable domain is DVKVTQSSRYLVKRTGEKVFLECVQDMDHENMFWYRQDPGLGLRLIYFSYDVKMKEKGDIPEGYSVSREKKERFSLILESASTNQTSMYLCASSSPSETQYFGPGTRLLVL.

The CDR3 region is CASSQDARGPTYEQYF. CDR3 DNA sequence: TGTGCCAGCAGCCAAGATGCGAGGGGGCCTACCTACGAGCAGTACTTC. This chain uses TRBV4-2 with TRBJ2-7; 7 nucleotides match TRBD1. This CDR3 region has 16 residues. The V and J ends lost 0 bases and 2 bases, in that order; junction bases with no gene match: 7. Germline V gene data show CDR1 as LGHNA and CDR2 as YNFKEQ.

This clone was seen a handful of times. The V gene is TRBV28, the J gene TRBJ1-2, with 9 bases aligning to TRBD1. This CDR3 has 17 residues. With V trimmed by 7 bases and J by 0 bases, 12 bases remained unmatched. Per the germline V gene, CDR1 is MDHEN and CDR2 is SYDVKM. CDR3 sequence (DNA): TGTGCCAGCACCATTACGGACAGGGGCCAGGCTAACTATGGCTACACCTTC. It yields the protein CASTITDRGQANYGYTF.

The V call is TRBV27, the J call TRBJ2-2; 11 bases match TRBD2. Germline values: CDR1 MNHEY, CDR2 SMNVEV (reference sequence). The CDR3 is made up of 16 amino acids. V lost 2 bases, J lost 5 bases, and 4 bases stayed unmatched. CDR3 protein: CASSLIAGGGTGELFF. For the CDR3, the DNA is TGTGCCAGCAGTTTAATAGCGGGAGGGGGGACCGGGGAGCTGTTTTTT.

V usage is TRBV4-2 and J usage is TRBJ1-1; TRBD1 agrees at 7 bases. The CDR3 totals 13 residues. The trim removed 3 bases at V and 8 bases at J, leaving 6 bases unmatched. CDR1 is LGHNA and CDR2 is YNFKEQ in the germline V gene. This chain's CDR3 is CASSHQGGSEAFF. The CDR3 DNA follows: TGTGCCAGCAGCCACCAGGGGGGCTCAGAAGCTTTCTTT.

This chain joins TRBV5-1 and TRBJ1-2; 9 bases match TRBD1. Unmatched junction bases numbered 8, after V lost 4 bases and J lost 4 bases. CDR3 length equals 15 residues. The V gene's germline CDR1 is SGHRS and CDR2 YFSETQ. The CDR3 region is CASSQTTGGVYGYTF. The CDR3 coding sequence is TGCGCCAGCAGCCAGACGACAGGGGGAGTCTATGGCTACACCTTC.

V gene TRBV6-5 combines with J gene TRBJ1-1; 7 bases map to TRBD1. Losses at the gene ends were 7 bases for V and 1 base for J; bases not matched to a gene: 3. Germline V lookup: CDR1 MNHEY, CDR2 SVGAGI. The CDR3 contains 13 residues. Here the CDR3 reads CASTPGGNTEAFF. The CDR3, as DNA: TGTGCCAGCACCCCAGGGGGGAACACTGAAGCTTTCTTT.